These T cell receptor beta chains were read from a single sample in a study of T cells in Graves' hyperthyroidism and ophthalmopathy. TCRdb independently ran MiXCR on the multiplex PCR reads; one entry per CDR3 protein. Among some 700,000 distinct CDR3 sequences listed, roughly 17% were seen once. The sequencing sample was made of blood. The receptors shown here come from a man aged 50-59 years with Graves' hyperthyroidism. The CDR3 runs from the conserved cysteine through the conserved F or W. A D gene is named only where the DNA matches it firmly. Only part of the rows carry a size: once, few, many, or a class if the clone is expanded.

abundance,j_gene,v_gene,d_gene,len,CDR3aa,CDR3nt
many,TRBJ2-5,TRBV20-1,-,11,CSARDKETQYF,TGCAGTGCAAGGGACAAAGAGACCCAGTACTTC
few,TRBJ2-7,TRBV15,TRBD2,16,CATSRDGGTSAYEQYF,TGTGCCACCAGCAGAGATGGGGGGACTAGCGCCTACGAGCAGTACTTC
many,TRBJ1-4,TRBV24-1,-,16,CATSDSGTLPVGKLFF,TGTGCCACCAGTGATTCCGGGACACTCCCGGTCGGAAAACTGTTTTTT
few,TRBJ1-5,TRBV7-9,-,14,CASSLNRANQPQHF,TGTGCCAGCAGCCTTAACAGGGCGAATCAGCCCCAGCATTTT
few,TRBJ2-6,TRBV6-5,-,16,CASSYGRFSGANVLTF,TGTGCCAGCAGTTACGGCAGATTCTCTGGGGCCAACGTCCTGACTTTC
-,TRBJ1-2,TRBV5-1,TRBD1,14,CASSLGQGDRGYTF,TGCGCCAGCAGCTTGGGGCAGGGGGATCGTGGCTACACCTTC
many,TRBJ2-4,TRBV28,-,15,CATSPIGFSGNIQYF,TGTGCCACCTCGCCTATAGGGTTTTCGGGAAACATTCAGTACTTC
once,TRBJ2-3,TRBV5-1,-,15,CASSFLADLTDTQYF,TGCGCCAGCAGCTTTTTAGCGGACCTCACAGATACGCAGTATTTT
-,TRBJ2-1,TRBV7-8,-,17,CASSLGFGYLGGNEQFF,TGTGCCAGCAGCTTAGGGTTTGGCTACCTCGGGGGAAATGAGCAGTTCTTC
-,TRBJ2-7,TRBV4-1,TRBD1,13,CATARGQGYEQYF,TGCGCCACCGCACGGGGACAGGGGTACGAGCAGTACTTC
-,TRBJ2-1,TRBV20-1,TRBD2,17,CSARSLTGREIYNEQFF,TGCAGTGCTAGATCCCTAACCGGGCGGGAGATCTACAATGAGCAGTTCTTC
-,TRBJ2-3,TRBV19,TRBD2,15,CASSMTSGSPDTQYF,TGTGCCAGTAGTATGACTAGCGGGAGCCCAGATACGCAGTATTTT
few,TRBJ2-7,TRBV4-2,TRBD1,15,CASSQGQGGSYEQYF,TGTGCCAGCAGCCAAGGACAGGGGGGATCCTACGAGCAGTACTTC
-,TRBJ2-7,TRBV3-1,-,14,CASSHDRNSYEQYF,TGTGCCAGCAGCCACGACAGGAACTCCTACGAGCAGTACTTC
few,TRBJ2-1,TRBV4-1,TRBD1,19,CASSQQSLTQGASYNEQFF,TGCGCCAGCAGCCAACAAAGCTTAACTCAGGGGGCTTCCTACAATGAGCAGTTCTTC
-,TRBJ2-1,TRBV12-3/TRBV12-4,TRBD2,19,CASSLGTSGVQSSYNEQFF,TGTGCCAGCAGTTTAGGGACTAGCGGCGTGCAAAGCTCCTACAATGAGCAGTTCTTC
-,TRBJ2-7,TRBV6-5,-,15,CASSYGVQGVHERYF,TGTGCCAGCAGTTACGGAGTACAGGGTGTACACGAGCGGTACTTC
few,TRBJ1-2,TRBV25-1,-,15,CASSPSRPANYGYTF,TGTGCCAGCAGTCCCTCCAGGCCCGCGAACTATGGCTACACCTTC
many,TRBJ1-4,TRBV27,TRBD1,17,CASSPSAGTGGKGKLFF,TGTGCCAGCAGTCCGTCGGCCGGGACAGGGGGAAAAGGAAAACTGTTTTTT
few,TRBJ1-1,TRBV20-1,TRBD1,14,CSARQGGGNTEAFF,TGCAGTGCTAGACAGGGGGGTGGGAACACTGAAGCTTTCTTT
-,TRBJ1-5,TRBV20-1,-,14,CSARTDRSNQPQHF,TGCAGTGCTAGAACGGACAGAAGCAATCAGCCCCAGCATTTT
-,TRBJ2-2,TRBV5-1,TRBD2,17,CASSLAVSGSDTGELFF,TGCGCCAGCAGCTTGGCGGTTAGCGGGAGTGACACCGGGGAGCTGTTTTTT